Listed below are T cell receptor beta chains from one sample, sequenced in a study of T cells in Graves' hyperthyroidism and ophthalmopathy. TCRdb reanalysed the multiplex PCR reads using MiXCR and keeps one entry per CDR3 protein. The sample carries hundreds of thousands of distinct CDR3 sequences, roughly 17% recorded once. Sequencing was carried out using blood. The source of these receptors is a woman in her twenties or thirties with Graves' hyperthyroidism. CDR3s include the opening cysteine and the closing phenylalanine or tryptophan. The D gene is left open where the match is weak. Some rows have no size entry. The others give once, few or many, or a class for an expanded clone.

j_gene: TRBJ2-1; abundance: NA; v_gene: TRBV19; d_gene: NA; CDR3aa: CASSIGVRYNEQFF; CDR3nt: TGTGCCAGTAGTATAGGGGTCCGCTACAATGAGCAGTTCTTC
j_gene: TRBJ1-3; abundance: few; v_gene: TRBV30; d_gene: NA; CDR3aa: CAWSVMGGGNTIYF; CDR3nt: TGTGCCTGGAGTGTGATGGGGGGTGGAAACACCATATATTTT
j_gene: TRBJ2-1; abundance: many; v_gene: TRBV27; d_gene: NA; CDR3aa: CASSLVHEDEQFF; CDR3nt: TGTGCCAGCAGTTTGGTTCATGAGGATGAGCAGTTCTTC
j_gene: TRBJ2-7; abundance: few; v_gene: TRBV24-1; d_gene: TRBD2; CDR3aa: CATSDSGQGGDEQYF; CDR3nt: TGTGCCACCAGTGATTCAGGCCAGGGAGGGGACGAGCAGTACTTC
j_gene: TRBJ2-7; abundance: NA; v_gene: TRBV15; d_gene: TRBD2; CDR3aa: CATSRGRAGGRIEQYF; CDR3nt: TGTGCCACCAGCAGAGGAAGGGCGGGAGGGAGAATAGAGCAGTACTTC
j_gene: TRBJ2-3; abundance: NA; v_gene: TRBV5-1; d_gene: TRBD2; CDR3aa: CASSRLAGSPSTDTQYF; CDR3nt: TGCGCCAGCAGCCGACTAGCGGGGTCACCTAGCACAGATACGCAGTATTTT
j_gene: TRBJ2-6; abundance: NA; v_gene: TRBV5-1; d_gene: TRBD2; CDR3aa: CASSLAWWEGSGANVLTF; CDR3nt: TGCGCCAGCAGCTTGGCCTGGTGGGAGGGCTCTGGGGCCAACGTCCTGACTTTC
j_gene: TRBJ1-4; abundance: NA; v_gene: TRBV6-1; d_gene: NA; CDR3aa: CASTPNRGAEKLFF; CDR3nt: TGTGCCAGCACCCCAAATCGGGGGGCTGAAAAACTGTTTTTT
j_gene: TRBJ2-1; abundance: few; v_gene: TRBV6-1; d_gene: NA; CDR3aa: CASSPHPIGSRFF; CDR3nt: TGTGCCAGCAGTCCACACCCTATCGGGTCGCGGTTCTTC
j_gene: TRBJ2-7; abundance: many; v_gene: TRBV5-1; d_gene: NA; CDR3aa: CASSMRTLDSYEQYF; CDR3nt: TGCGCCAGCAGCATGAGGACTCTAGACTCCTACGAGCAGTACTTC
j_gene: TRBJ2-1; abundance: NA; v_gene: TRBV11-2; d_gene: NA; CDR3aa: CASSLGVRGRYNEQFF; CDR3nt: TGTGCCAGCAGCTTAGGAGTCAGGGGTCGGTACAATGAGCAGTTCTTC
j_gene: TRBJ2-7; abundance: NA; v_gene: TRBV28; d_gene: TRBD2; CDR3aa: CASSPPLGLASQGEQYF; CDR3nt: TGTGCCAGCAGTCCCCCTCTCGGACTAGCGTCACAGGGCGAGCAGTACTTC
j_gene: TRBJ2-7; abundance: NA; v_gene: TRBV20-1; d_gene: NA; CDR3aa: CSAMTRALSYEQYF; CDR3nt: TGCAGTGCCATGACAAGAGCACTCTCCTACGAGCAGTACTTC
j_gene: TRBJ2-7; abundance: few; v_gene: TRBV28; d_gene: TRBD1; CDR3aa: CASSLIDREDPEQYF; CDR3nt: TGTGCCAGCAGTTTAATCGACAGGGAAGATCCCGAGCAGTACTTC
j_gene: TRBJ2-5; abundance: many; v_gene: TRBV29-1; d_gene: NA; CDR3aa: CSVTPGRKIQETQYF; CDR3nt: TGCAGCGTTACCCCGGGACGGAAGATCCAAGAGACCCAGTACTTC
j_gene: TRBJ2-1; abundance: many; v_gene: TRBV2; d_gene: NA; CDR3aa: CASSEGLRGEQFF; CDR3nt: TGTGCCAGCAGTGAGGGCCTAAGGGGTGAGCAGTTCTTC
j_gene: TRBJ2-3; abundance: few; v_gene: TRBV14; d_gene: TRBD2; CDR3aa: CASSQEGGRVGDTQYF; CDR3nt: TGTGCCAGCAGCCAAGAAGGCGGGAGGGTAGGAGATACGCAGTATTTT
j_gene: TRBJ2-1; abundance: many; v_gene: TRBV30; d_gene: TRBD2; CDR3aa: CAWTLSGSYNEQFF; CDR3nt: TGTGCCTGGACTCTTAGCGGGTCCTACAATGAGCAGTTCTTC
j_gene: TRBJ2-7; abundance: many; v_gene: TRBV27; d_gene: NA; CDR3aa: CAIGGRQSYEQYF; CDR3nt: TGTGCCATCGGGGGGCGCCAAAGCTACGAGCAGTACTTC
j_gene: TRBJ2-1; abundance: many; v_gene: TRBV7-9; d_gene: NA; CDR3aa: CASSLGSDNEQFF; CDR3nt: TGTGCCAGCAGCTTAGGCAGTGACAATGAGCAGTTCTTC
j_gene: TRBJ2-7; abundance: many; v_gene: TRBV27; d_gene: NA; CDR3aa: CASSLGRGEGEQYF; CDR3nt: TGTGCCAGCAGTTTGGGCAGGGGGGAGGGCGAGCAGTACTTC
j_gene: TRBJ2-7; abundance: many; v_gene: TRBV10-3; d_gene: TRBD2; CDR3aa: CAISDQAGRYEQYF; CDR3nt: TGTGCCATCAGTGATCAAGCGGGACGCTACGAGCAGTACTTC
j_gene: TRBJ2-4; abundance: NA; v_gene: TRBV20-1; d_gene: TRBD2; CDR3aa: CSASPGGREFKNIQYF; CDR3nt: TGCAGTGCTAGCCCCGGCGGGCGGGAGTTCAAAAACATTCAGTACTTC
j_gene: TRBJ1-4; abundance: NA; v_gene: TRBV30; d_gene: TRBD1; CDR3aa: CAWSSLQGAQGEKLFF; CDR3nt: TGTGCCTGGAGCAGCCTACAGGGGGCGCAGGGCGAAAAACTGTTTTTT
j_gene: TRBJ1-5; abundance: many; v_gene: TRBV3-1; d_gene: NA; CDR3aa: CASSRGRSNQPQHF; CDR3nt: TGTGCCAGCAGCCGGGGTCGGAGCAATCAGCCCCAGCATTTT
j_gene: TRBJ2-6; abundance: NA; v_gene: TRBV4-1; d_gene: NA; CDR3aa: CASSLGRGLSGANVLTF; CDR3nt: TGCGCCAGCAGCCTCGGGAGAGGGCTCTCTGGGGCCAACGTCCTGACTTTC
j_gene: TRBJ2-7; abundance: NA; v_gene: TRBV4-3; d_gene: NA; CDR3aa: CASSQASELSYEQYF; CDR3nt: TGCGCCAGCAGCCAAGCAAGCGAGCTCTCCTACGAGCAGTACTTC
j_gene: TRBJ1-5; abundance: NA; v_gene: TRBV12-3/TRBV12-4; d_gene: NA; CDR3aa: CASCRSGGVGNQPQHF; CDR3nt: TGTGCCAGCTGTCGATCGGGGGGGGTGGGCAATCAGCCCCAGCATTTT
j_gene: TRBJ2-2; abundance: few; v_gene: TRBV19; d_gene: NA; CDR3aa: CASSLPGTTGELFF; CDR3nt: TGTGCCAGTAGCCTGCCGGGGACCACCGGGGAGCTGTTTTTT
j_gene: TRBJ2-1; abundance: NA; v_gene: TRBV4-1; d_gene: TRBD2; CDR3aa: CASSQQREVNEQFF; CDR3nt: TGCGCCAGCAGCCAACAGCGGGAGGTGAATGAGCAGTTCTTC
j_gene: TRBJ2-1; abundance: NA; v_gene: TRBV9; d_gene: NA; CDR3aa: CASSVGGRDGSEQFF; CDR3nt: TGTGCCAGCAGCGTAGGTGGTCGGGATGGAAGTGAGCAGTTCTTC
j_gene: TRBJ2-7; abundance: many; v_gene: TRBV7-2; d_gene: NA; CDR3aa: CASSGSTEYEQYF; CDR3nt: TGTGCCAGCAGCGGATCGACAGAATACGAGCAGTACTTC
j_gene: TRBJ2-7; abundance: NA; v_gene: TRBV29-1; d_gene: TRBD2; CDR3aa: CSVEGLAGTLEQYF; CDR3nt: TGCAGCGTTGAGGGACTAGCGGGAACACTCGAGCAGTACTTC
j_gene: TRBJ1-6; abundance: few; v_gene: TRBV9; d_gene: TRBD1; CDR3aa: CASSVVGQVHSPLHF; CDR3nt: TGTGCCAGCAGCGTAGTGGGACAGGTGCATTCACCCCTCCACTTT
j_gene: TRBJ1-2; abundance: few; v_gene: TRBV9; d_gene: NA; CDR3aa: CASSETEGDGYTF; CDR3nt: TGTGCCAGCAGCGAGACAGAGGGGGATGGCTACACCTTC
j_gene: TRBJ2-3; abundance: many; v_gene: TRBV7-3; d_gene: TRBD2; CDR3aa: CASSQPLAGGHRGAQYF; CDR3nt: TGTGCCAGCAGCCAACCCCTAGCGGGAGGGCATCGGGGTGCGCAGTATTTT
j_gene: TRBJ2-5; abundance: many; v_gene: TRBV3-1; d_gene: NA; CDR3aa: CASSQDTVLETQYF; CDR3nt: TGTGCCAGCAGCCAAGATACTGTGCTAGAGACCCAGTACTTC
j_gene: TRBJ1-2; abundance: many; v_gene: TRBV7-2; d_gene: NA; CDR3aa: CASSLRINYGYTF; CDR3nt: TGTGCCAGCAGCTTACGTATTAACTATGGCTACACCTTC
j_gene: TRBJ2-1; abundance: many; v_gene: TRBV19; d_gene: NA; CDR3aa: CASNLGSNEQFF; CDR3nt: TGTGCCAGTAACCTCGGTAGCAATGAGCAGTTCTTC
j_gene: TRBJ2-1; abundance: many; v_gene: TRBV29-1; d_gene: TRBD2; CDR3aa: CSVGPSGRNNEQFF; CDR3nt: TGCAGCGTTGGGCCTAGCGGGAGGAACAATGAGCAGTTCTTC
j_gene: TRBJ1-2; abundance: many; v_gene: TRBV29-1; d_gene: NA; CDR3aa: CSVELGSANRDYGYTF; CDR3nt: TGCAGCGTTGAATTAGGGTCGGCTAACCGAGACTATGGCTACACCTTC
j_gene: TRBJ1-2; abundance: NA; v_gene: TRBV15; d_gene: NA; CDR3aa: CATSRDLQTDGYTF; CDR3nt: TGTGCCACCAGCAGAGATCTACAGACAGATGGCTACACCTTC
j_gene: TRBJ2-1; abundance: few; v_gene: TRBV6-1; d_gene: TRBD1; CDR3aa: CASNTGGRNEQFF; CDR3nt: TGTGCCAGCAATACAGGGGGGCGCAATGAGCAGTTCTTC
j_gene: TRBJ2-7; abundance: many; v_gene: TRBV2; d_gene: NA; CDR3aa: CASSELGTNEQYF; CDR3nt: TGTGCCAGCAGTGAATTGGGGACAAACGAGCAGTACTTC
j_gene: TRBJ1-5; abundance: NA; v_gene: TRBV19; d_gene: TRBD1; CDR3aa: CASGQGISGQPQHF; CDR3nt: TGTGCCAGTGGACAGGGAATATCCGGGCAGCCCCAGCATTTT
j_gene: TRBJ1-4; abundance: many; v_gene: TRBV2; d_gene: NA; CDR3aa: CASSARQLVTNEKLFF; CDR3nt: TGTGCCAGCAGTGCCCGGCAGTTGGTAACTAATGAAAAACTGTTTTTT